The entry below gives a single TCR beta chain sequence along with its context. Its recognized antigen is unknown. Base quality data are lacking; no much larger clone is found one base away. Measured from the cysteine to the phenylalanine, the CDR3 is 16 residues long. The entry retains the CDR3 DNA only, 48 bases that are in frame from base 1. Taken from the germline V gene (reference sequence), the CDR1 and CDR2 loops are SEHNR and FQNEAQ. V loses 4 bases at its end and J loses 7 bases; junction bases beyond the gene matches: 10. The CDR3 regions of human TCRbeta chains were analyzed by immunosequencing. In the authors' own workflow: Repertoire TCRs were checked for matches against a reference library of SARS-CoV-2-specific TCRs that had been generated using the MIRA antigen-specificity platform. Breadth meant the fraction of unique TCRs that were SARS-CoV-2-associated, whereas depth meant the fraction of total T cells that were SARS-CoV-2-associated. Each spike-specific TCR was assigned to its reactive spike region and to a CD4 or CD8 class using the MIRA data. Log10-transformed breadth and depth values were compared by one-way ANOVA with Sidak's multiple comparisons tests. Sourced from immuneACCESS, this table was stored by TCRdb with only in-frame sequences that have V and J called. A share of the clones is absent; for the studies checked, an unresolved V gene accounts for under half, and the remainder has no known explanation. V and J calls and clone size are those listed in that table; D and trimming were worked out from the DNA. This sample comprises approximately 180,000 clones, approximately 86% of them detected only once. Of the sample, 2.6% is held by the ten largest clones.

This sample is part of a study of T cell responses to AZD1222 COVID-19 vaccine (dated by TCRdb to about 2021). With respect to the entire study: AZD1222 recipients with second doses at about 4 weeks or about 12 weeks were pooled, because spike-specific TCR depth and breadth did not differ between schedules. Trial participants were enrolled by age into subgroups of 18-55, 56-69 and 70-plus years, and around 150, 28 and 57 TCR-sequenced participants, respectively, were included in these subgroups. TCR sequencing was performed for about 250 trial participants, of whom 207 were given two doses of AZD1222 and some 25 were given two doses of MenACWY control vaccine. Summary of the overall study and its limitations: Because no day 14 peak-response samples were available, repertoires were characterized only after the peak T cell response. Participants were mostly white British, with more females than males. The authors suggested clonal diversity may have been underestimated. Reportedly, almost half of the unique spike-specific TCRs recognized epitopes lying outside the regions that are mutated in the B.1.351 and B.1.1.7 variants. The 56-69-year group was small, and its depth increase did not reach significance, likely because of low power. The vaccine-associated CD4 TCRs covered the entire spike protein, and the dominant responses fell in regions 160-218 and 743-854. Conclusions about previously exposed vaccinees are limited, since just six AZD1222 recipients were seropositive for SARS-CoV-2 at baseline. After two AZD1222 doses, both the breadth and the depth of spike-specific TCRs were significantly higher than at day 0 and than in MenACWY recipients.

The intended sense of this specimen's time point label: baseline before first vaccination. The vaccinee samples were drawn from two UK trials, COV001 and COV002, one of which was a single-blind randomized controlled phase 2/3 trial testing AZD1222 (ChAdOx1 nCoV-19) in healthy adults. Trial participant PBMC samples were collected at day 0 and day 28 after the second dose for TCRbeta chain sequencing. This specimen was peripheral blood, taken on day 0 of AZD1222 vaccination. The chain employs TRBV7-9 and TRBJ2-1, and 10 junction bases match TRBD2. The receptor was isolated from an adult in good health. The DNA reads as follows: TGTGCCAGCAGCTCGCCAGCGGGAGGGCAGGGTAATGAGCAGTTCTTC. Its product reads: CASSSPAGGQGNEQFF.